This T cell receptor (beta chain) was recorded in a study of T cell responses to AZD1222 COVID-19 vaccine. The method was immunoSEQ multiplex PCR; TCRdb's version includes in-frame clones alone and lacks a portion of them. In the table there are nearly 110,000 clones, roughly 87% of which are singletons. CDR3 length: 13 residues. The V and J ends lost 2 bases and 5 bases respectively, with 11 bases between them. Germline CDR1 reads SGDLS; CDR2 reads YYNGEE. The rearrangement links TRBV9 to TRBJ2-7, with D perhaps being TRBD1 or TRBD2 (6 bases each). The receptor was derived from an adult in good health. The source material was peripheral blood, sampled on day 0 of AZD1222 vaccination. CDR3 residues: CASSVGGQNEQYF. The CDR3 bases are TGTGCCAGCAGCGTCGGGGGCCAAAACGAGCAGTACTTC.